Each of the 29 T cell receptor beta chains below was sequenced from the same sample in a study of T cell responses to AZD1222 COVID-19 vaccine. Profiling relied on immunoSEQ multiplex PCR, and the TCRdb table lists in-frame clones only, not all of them. The data hold 180,000 or so clones, with 90% to 95% observed a single time. The sequences come from peripheral blood, collected 28 days after the second dose of the MenACWY control vaccine. Source of these receptors: an adult who received the MenACWY meningococcal vaccine as a control.

This chain connects TRBV18 to TRBJ2-5; TRBD2 matches 7 bases. Germline V lookup: CDR1 KGHSH, CDR2 LQKENI. V gave up 3 bases and J gave up 3 bases; unmatched junction bases: 4. CDR3 size: 14 residues. CDR3 bases: TGTGCCAGCTCACCGTCCGGGACTAAAGAGACCCAGTACTTC. It encodes CASSPSGTKETQYF.

V is TRBV19 and J is TRBJ1-1, with D possibly being TRBD1 (6 bases). Germline V gene lookup returns CDR1 LNHDA and CDR2 SQIVND (reference sequence). The V end was cut by 6 bases, the J end by 4 bases, with 15 bases between. This CDR3 has 14 amino acids. The CDR3 region has the DNA TGTGCCAGTAGCGACCGGGACACGGGCACTGAAGCTTTCTTT. Residues: CASSDRDTGTEAFF. Together with reference TRBV19 and TRBJ1-1, the CDR3 gives the full variable domain: DGGITQSPKYLFRKEGQNVTLSCEQNLNHDAMYWYRQDPGQGLRLIYYSQIVNDFQKGDIAEGYSVSREKKESFPLTVTSAQKNPTAFYLCASSDRDTGTEAFFGQGTRLTVV.

V is TRBV19 and J is TRBJ2-7, with D maybe TRBD2 (6 bases). V was cut by 6 bases and J by 4 bases, with 19 bases left in between. CDR1 and CDR2 (germline): LNHDA, SQIVND (reference sequence). This CDR3 has 15 residues. CDR3 sequence reads: CASSGGGSKTYEQYF. CDR3 DNA sequence: TGTGCCAGTAGCGGAGGAGGGTCGAAGACTTACGAGCAGTACTTC.

The rearrangement uses TRBV18 and TRBJ1-5, with TRBD1 matching over 9 bases. Germline assignment: CDR1 KGHSH and CDR2 LQKENI. The ends lost 2 bases at V and 6 bases at J; junction bases unmatched: 8. The CDR3 covers 16 residues. The CDR3 region has the DNA TGTGCCAGCTCACCAGAGGACAGGGGTATCGGTCAGCCCCAGCATTTT. This translates into CASSPEDRGIGQPQHF.

CDR3 DNA: TGTGCCAGCTCACCAGTTGCCGGGGGCCGGGGGAACACCGGGGAGCTGTTTTTT. Residues: CASSPVAGGRGNTGELFF. The V gene is TRBV18, the J gene TRBJ2-2; D is possibly TRBD1 or TRBD2 (6 bases each). From germline, CDR1 is KGHSH and CDR2 LQKENI. This CDR3 has 18 amino acids. Between the trimmed V and J ends, which lost 2 bases and 1 base, there was a span of 17 bases.

The V gene is TRBV6-1, the J gene TRBJ1-2; the D gene is possibly TRBD1 (5 bases). The CDR3 has 14 residues. The V gene's germline CDR1 is MNHNS and CDR2 SASEGT. With 2 bases removed from V and 4 bases from J, the gap between germline ends came to 11 bases. The CDR3 loop is CASSEQGPSYGYTF. CDR3 coding DNA: TGTGCCAGCAGTGAACAGGGACCTTCCTATGGCTACACCTTC.

The chain combines TRBV30 with TRBJ1-4, with unresolved D. Germline assignment: CDR1 GTSNPN and CDR2 SVGIG (reference sequence). Trimming left V 0 bases short and J 9 bases short, with 5 bases between. This CDR3 has 11 residues. CDR3 region: CAWSVRKKLFF. The CDR3 DNA follows: TGTGCCTGGAGTGTACGGAAAAAACTGTTTTTT.

This chain connects TRBV2 to TRBJ2-4; D is perhaps TRBD2 (6 bases). Germline values: CDR1 SNHLY, CDR2 FYNNEI. V dropped 3 bases and J dropped 6 bases, with 18 bases sitting between them. The CDR3 length is 16 residues. The CDR3 DNA sequence: TGTGCCAGCAGTGACCCAGGAAGGGCGGGGTCAAACATTCAGTACTTC. Translation: CASSDPGRAGSNIQYF. Complete variable domain (other parts from reference TRBV2 and TRBJ2-4): EPEVTQTPSHQVTQMGQEVILRCVPISNHLYFYWYRQILGQKVEFLVSFYNNEISEKSEIFDDQFSVERPDGSNFTLKIRSTKLEDSAMYFCASSDPGRAGSNIQYFGAGTRLSVL.

This clone was counted once. J is TRBJ2-7 and V is TRBV7-2, with D uncertain. V lost 5 bases, J lost 7 bases, and 12 bases lay in between. The CDR3 covers 12 residues. Germline CDR1 and CDR2: SGHTA and FQGNSA. In nucleotides, the CDR3 is TGTGCCAGCAGCACCATAGGACGAGAGCAGTACTTC. This codes for CASSTIGREQYF.

This rearrangement joins TRBV5-1 to TRBJ2-2; the D gene is possibly TRBD2 (6 bases). Trimming took off 4 bases at V and 2 bases at J, with 12 bases between the two ends. CDR3 length: 15 residues. Germline V CDR1 and CDR2: SGHRS, YFSETQ. CDR3 DNA sequence: TGCGCCAGCAGCGCGGGACGGACTAACACCGGGGAGCTGTTTTTT. Amino acid sequence: CASSAGRTNTGELFF.

The chain employs TRBV30 and TRBJ1-6; 8 bases agree with TRBD1. Trimming at V came to 4 bases and at J to 10 bases, leaving 6 bases not matched to a gene. This CDR3 is built from 13 residues. CDR1 is GTSNPN, CDR2 SVGIG, per germline (reference sequence). The CDR3 loop is CAWTRQGRSPLHF. The CDR3 coding sequence is TGTGCCTGGACCCGACAGGGGCGGTCACCCCTCCACTTT.

The chain couples TRBV7-9 to TRBJ2-1; D is unclear. Germline assignment: CDR1 SEHNR and CDR2 FQNEAQ (reference sequence). Between the trimmed V and J ends, which lost 2 bases and 8 bases, there was a span of 19 bases. The length of the CDR3 is 16 residues. The CDR3 bases are TGTGCCAGCAGCTTAAATACTAACCTCGGGCGACATGAGCAGTTCTTC. It specifies CASSLNTNLGRHEQFF. Filled out from reference TRBV7-9 and TRBJ2-1, the complete variable domain reads DTGVSQNPRHKITKRGQNVTFRCDPISEHNRLYWYRQTLGQGPEFLTYFQNEAQLEKSRLLSDRFSAERPKGSFSTLEIQRTEQGDSAMYLCASSLNTNLGRHEQFFGPGTRLTVL.

The genes are TRBV30 and TRBJ1-5; 9 positions agree with TRBD1. The CDR3 spans 17 residues. Germline CDR1 and CDR2: GTSNPN and SVGIG (reference sequence). The V segment lost 3 bases and the J segment 2 bases; nucleotides outside the gene matches: 11. CDR3 sequence: CAWSQGQGGLGNQPQHF. The CDR3 DNA reads as TGTGCCTGGAGCCAGGGACAGGGCGGGCTTGGCAATCAGCCCCAGCATTTT. The complete variable domain, with remaining parts taken from reference TRBV30 and TRBJ1-5, reads SQTIHQWPATLVQPVGSPLSLECTVEGTSNPNLYWYRQAAGRGLQLLFYSVGIGQISSEVPQNLSASRPQDRQFILSSKKLLLSDSGFYLCAWSQGQGGLGNQPQHFGDGTRLSIL.

The chain recombines TRBV19 with TRBJ2-3; 9 nucleotides line up with TRBD1. CDR1 is LNHDA and CDR2 is SQIVND in the germline V gene (reference sequence). This CDR3 has 14 amino acids. J was trimmed by 9 bases and V by 3 bases; bases with no gene match: 7. CDR3 DNA: TGTGCCAGTAGTATCCGCGGACAGGGGTTCACGCAGTATTTT. Protein: CASSIRGQGFTQYF. The whole variable domain, remainder taken from reference TRBV19 and TRBJ2-3, is DGGITQSPKYLFRKEGQNVTLSCEQNLNHDAMYWYRQDPGQGLRLIYYSQIVNDFQKGDIAEGYSVSREKKESFPLTVTSAQKNPTAFYLCASSIRGQGFTQYFGPGTRLTVL.

This chain links TRBV2 with TRBJ1-2, with unresolved D. There are 13 residues in the CDR3. V lost 5 bases and J 6 bases, leaving 13 bases between the germline ends. Germline CDR1 SNHLY, CDR2 FYNNEI. This CDR3 is CASSTGGRNGYTF. In nucleotides, the CDR3 is TGTGCCAGCAGTACGGGAGGACGGAATGGCTACACCTTC.

V is TRBV19 and J is TRBJ2-6, with D tentatively TRBD1 (7 bases). The CDR3 spans 19 residues. Looked up from germline, CDR1 is LNHDA and CDR2 is SQIVND (reference sequence). V was shortened by 5 bases and J by 4 bases, with 24 bases between the two germline ends. The CDR3 loop is CASSHTRQGRGGGANVLTF. CDR3 nucleotides: TGTGCCAGTAGTCACACCCGACAGGGTCGAGGAGGGGGGGCCAACGTCCTGACTTTC.

This clone has only one observation. This chain connects TRBV3-1 (or the pseudogene TRBV3-2) to TRBJ2-3, with TRBD2 identical over 10 bases. The germline gives CDR1 LGHDT, CDR2 YNNKEL (reference sequence). V trimming: 4 bases; J trimming: 0 bases; junction bases outside the gene matches: 4. The CDR3 consists of 16 residues. CDR3 region: CASSRIAGGSTDTQYF. The CDR3 nucleotides read TGTGCCAGCAGCCGAATAGCGGGGGGAAGCACAGATACGCAGTATTTT.

The chain couples TRBV4-3 to TRBJ2-1; D perhaps matches TRBD2 (7 bases). This CDR3 has 16 residues. The V and J ends lost 4 bases and 6 bases respectively, with 19 bases between them. Germline V CDR1 and CDR2: LGHNA, YSLEER. CDR3 amino acids: CASSRVAGARGNEQFF. Here the CDR3 DNA reads TGCGCCAGCAGCCGTGTGGCGGGGGCGCGGGGCAATGAGCAGTTCTTC.

In regard to this clone: Within the sample, other DNA sequences also encode this same CDR3. This CDR3 reads CASSQGRGYGYTF. DNA of the CDR3: TGTGCCAGCAGCCAAGGACGGGGCTATGGCTACACCTTC. The rearrangement links TRBV3-1 (or the pseudogene TRBV3-2) to TRBJ1-2; D remains unclear. Germline loops: CDR1 LGHDT, CDR2 YNNKEL (reference sequence). The CDR3 sequence is 13 residues long. Deletions cut 1 base from V and 4 bases from J, with 7 bases between.

This chain connects TRBV7-9 to TRBJ2-7; D remains ambiguous. Trimming removed 3 bases at V and 0 bases at J, with 9 bases between. CDR3 length: 14 amino acids. Germline loops: CDR1 SEHNR, CDR2 FQNEAQ (reference sequence). CDR3 residues: CASSFGQPSYEQYF. Written as DNA, the CDR3 is TGTGCCAGCAGCTTTGGGCAGCCCTCCTACGAGCAGTACTTC. Full variable domain (outside the CDR3, taken from reference TRBV7-9 and TRBJ2-7): DTGVSQNPRHKITKRGQNVTFRCDPISEHNRLYWYRQTLGQGPEFLTYFQNEAQLEKSRLLSDRFSAERPKGSFSTLEIQRTEQGDSAMYLCASSFGQPSYEQYFGPGTRLTVT.

This clone was found once. This rearrangement joins TRBV6-2 or TRBV6-3 to TRBJ1-5; D is undetermined. CDR3 length: 17 residues. Trimming shortened V by 0 bases and J by 3 bases, and 15 bases separated the two germline ends. Germline loops: CDR1 MNHEY, CDR2 SVGEGT. CDR3 sequence: CASSYSIGSHSNQPQHF. CDR3 DNA: TGTGCCAGCAGTTACTCGATTGGGTCCCATTCCAATCAGCCCCAGCATTTT.

This clone was seen once. The chain is built from TRBV9 and TRBJ1-2; 9 positions agree with TRBD1. The CDR3 runs 15 residues. V lost 6 bases and J lost 0; bases outside the gene matches: 6. CDR1 and CDR2 (germline): SGDLS, YYNGEE. CDR3 DNA sequence: TGTGCCAGCACCCGGGGACAGGGCCCTAACTATGGCTACACCTTC. As protein: CASTRGQGPNYGYTF.

The genes are TRBV10-3 and TRBJ1-1, with D perhaps matching TRBD1 (6 bases). This CDR3 has 14 amino acids. Deletions cut 3 bases from V and 6 bases from J, with 14 bases between. Germline CDR1 is ENHRY and CDR2 is SYGVKD. In DNA form, the CDR3 reads TGTGCCATCAGTGAAAGGGCAGGGGCTGCTGAAGCTTTCTTT. This gives the protein CAISERAGAAEAFF.

The CDR3 bases are TGTGCCAGCAGTGAAGCTTCGGGGGTACCCCCCTACGAGCAGTACTTC. Translation: CASSEASGVPPYEQYF. The chain couples TRBV6-1 to TRBJ2-7; maybe TRBD2 (6 bases). V shed 0 bases and J shed 2 bases, with 14 bases lying between them. This CDR3 has 16 residues. CDR1 MNHNS and CDR2 SASEGT come from the germline V gene.

In this sample, this clone turned up many times. The chain joins TRBV5-6 to TRBJ2-2; 8 nucleotides match TRBD2. The CDR3 totals 16 residues. V dropped 4 bases and J dropped 5; count of bases not matched to a gene: 10. Germline CDR1 SGHDT, CDR2 YYEEEE. CDR3 residues: CASSDPGGPITGELFF. The DNA for the CDR3 is TGTGCCAGCAGCGACCCGGGGGGGCCGATTACCGGGGAGCTGTTTTTT.

This rearrangement joins TRBV5-1 to TRBJ2-2; perhaps TRBD1 as D (6 bases). The CDR3 is made up of 15 amino acids. Deletions cut 6 bases from V and 5 bases from J, with 17 bases between. The V gene's germline CDR1 is SGHRS and CDR2 YFSETQ. The CDR3 DNA sequence: TGCGCCAGCACCCTTACGGGGCAGGGGACCGGGGAGCTGTTTTTT. Residues: CASTLTGQGTGELFF. The whole variable domain, filled in from reference TRBV5-1 and TRBJ2-2, reads KAGVTQTPRYLIKTRGQQVTLSCSPISGHRSVSWYQQTPGQGLQFLFEYFSETQRNKGNFPGRFSGRQFSNSRSEMNVSTLELGDSALYLCASTLTGQGTGELFFGEGSRLTVL.

The chain joins TRBV7-9 to TRBJ2-5, with 8 bases matching TRBD2. Trimming took 1 base from V and 2 from J; bases not matched to a gene: 3. The CDR3 is made up of 15 amino acids. Germline V gives CDR1 SEHNR, CDR2 FQNEAQ (reference sequence). Here the CDR3 reads CASSLGLASQETQYF. In nucleotides, the CDR3 is TGTGCCAGCAGCTTAGGACTAGCGAGTCAAGAGACCCAGTACTTC.

This chain joins TRBV3-1 (or the pseudogene TRBV3-2) and TRBJ1-1; the D gene is possibly TRBD1 (5 bases). V gave up 0 bases and J gave up 3 bases, with 11 bases separating them. The CDR3 covers 15 residues. Per the germline V gene, CDR1 is LGHDT and CDR2 is YNNKEL (reference sequence). Written as DNA, the CDR3 is TGTGCCAGCAGCCAAGATAGCGGGGCTCACACTGAAGCTTTCTTT. It translates to CASSQDSGAHTEAFF.

J is TRBJ1-5 and V is TRBV19; 8 bases align to TRBD1. Germline V gene data show CDR1 as LNHDA and CDR2 as SQIVND (reference sequence). With V trimmed by 5 bases and J by 6 bases, 6 bases remained unmatched. The CDR3 runs 14 residues. CDR3 sequence (DNA): TGTGCCAGTAGTTACCAGGGGGCAAGTCAGCCCCAGCATTTT. This codes for CASSYQGASQPQHF.